Listed below are T cell receptor beta chains from one sample, sequenced in a study of control samples from healthy donors and cancer patients. Only in-frame clones appear in the TCRdb table, and some are missing; sequencing was by immunoSEQ multiplex PCR. Among over 150,000 clones, 91% were seen once, and the ten largest hold around 2%. The source material was blood. Source of these receptors: a woman between 35 and 50 years old in good health. Both conserved end residues are part of each CDR3. The D gene is left open where the match is weak. The size of a clone is reported for some rows only, either as once, few or many, or as a class for expanded clones.

size,J,D,V,CDR3,DNA
NA,TRBJ2-1,NA,TRBV5-1,CASSLGGGPYNEQFF,TGCGCCAGCAGCTTGGGAGGGGGTCCTTACAATGAGCAGTTCTTC
NA,TRBJ2-6,NA,TRBV6-5,CASSVNPGANVLTF,TGTGCCAGCAGCGTAAATCCTGGGGCCAACGTCCTGACTTTC
NA,TRBJ1-2,NA,TRBV28,CASHDSYGYTF,TGTGCCAGCCACGACAGCTATGGCTACACCTTC
NA,TRBJ2-2,NA,TRBV12-5,CASGLVLSRETGELFF,TGTGCTAGTGGTTTGGTACTTAGCAGAGAGACCGGGGAGCTGTTTTTT
NA,TRBJ1-5,NA,TRBV19,CASTSGQGAENQPQHF,NA
NA,TRBJ2-1,TRBD2,TRBV19,CASTGGGGNEQFF,TGTGCCAGTACAGGCGGGGGGGGCAATGAGCAGTTCTTC
once,TRBJ1-3,NA,TRBV5-1,CASSLSFSGNSGNTIYF,TGCGCCAGCAGCTTGTCGTTCTCCGGGAACTCTGGAAACACCATATATTTT
NA,TRBJ2-3,TRBD2,TRBV5-1,CASSLEIGGGAVDTQYF,TGCGCCAGCAGCTTGGAGATAGGCGGGGGGGCAGTGGATACGCAGTATTTT
once,TRBJ1-2,NA,TRBV5-4,CASSSGGGASYGYTF,TGTGCCAGCAGCTCGGGGGGGGGAGCAAGCTATGGCTACACCTTC
NA,TRBJ2-3,TRBD2,TRBV19,CASSMGLAGGVDTQYF,TGTGCCAGTAGTATGGGACTAGCGGGGGGGGTAGATACGCAGTATTTT
NA,TRBJ1-2,TRBD1,TRBV27,CASSSQGEDGYTF,TGTGCCAGCAGTTCCCAGGGGGAAGATGGCTACACCTTC
NA,TRBJ1-1,TRBD1,TRBV3-1/TRBV3-2,CASRDRGRTEAFF,TGTGCCAGCAGGGACAGGGGGCGGACTGAAGCTTTCTTT
NA,TRBJ2-1,NA,TRBV5-1,CASSLVVNEQFF,TGCGCCAGCAGCTTAGTAGTCAATGAGCAGTTCTTC
NA,TRBJ1-2,NA,TRBV10-1,CARYTGLSLYGYTF,TGCGCCAGGTATACAGGGTTGTCCCTCTATGGCTACACCTTC
NA,TRBJ1-4,NA,TRBV12-2,CASRLGRGIGEKLFF,TGTGCAAGTCGCTTAGGGAGGGGAATTGGGGAAAAACTGTTTTTT
few,TRBJ2-7,TRBD2,TRBV3-1/TRBV3-2,CASRGTSVEQYF,TGTGCCAGCCGCGGGACTAGTGTCGAGCAGTACTTC
NA,TRBJ1-4,NA,TRBV19,CASSPGREGEKLFF,TGTGCCAGTAGTCCAGGACGTGAGGGTGAAAAACTGTTTTTT
NA,TRBJ1-2,NA,TRBV6-1,CASSDDTKGGYTF,TGTGCCAGCAGTGACGACACCAAGGGGGGCTACACCTTC
NA,TRBJ2-1,TRBD2,TRBV5-6,CASSHTSGGNNEQFF,TGTGCCAGCAGCCACACTAGCGGGGGAAACAATGAGCAGTTCTTC
NA,TRBJ1-4,NA,TRBV6-4,CASSDSKSRDLNEKLFF,TGTGCCAGCAGTGACTCGAAGTCAAGGGACCTTAATGAAAAACTGTTTTTT
NA,TRBJ2-1,TRBD2,TRBV4-2,CASSQEERGGYNEQFF,TGTGCCAGCAGCCAAGAGGAGCGGGGGGGTTACAATGAGCAGTTCTTC
NA,TRBJ1-2,TRBD1,TRBV2,CASSQGTGPWGYTF,TGTGCCAGCAGTCAAGGGACAGGCCCTTGGGGCTACACCTTC
NA,TRBJ1-1,NA,TRBV28,CASSLAGEYEAFF,TGTGCCAGCAGTTTAGCGGGAGAGTATGAAGCTTTCTTT
NA,TRBJ1-1,NA,TRBV3-1/TRBV3-2,CASSQEGREAFF,TGTGCCAGCAGCCAAGAGGGGAGGGAAGCTTTCTTT
NA,TRBJ2-7,TRBD2,TRBV27,CASSPSGGVMFFSYEQYF,TGTGCCAGCAGTCCTAGCGGGGGCGTCATGTTTTTCTCCTACGAGCAGTACTTC
NA,TRBJ1-2,NA,TRBV7-2,CASSWDRGGGYTF,TGTGCCAGCAGCTGGGATAGGGGCGGCGGCTACACCTTC
NA,TRBJ1-1,NA,TRBV4-1,CASTQAENTEAFF,TGCGCCAGCACCCAGGCAGAGAACACTGAAGCTTTCTTT
NA,TRBJ2-7,NA,TRBV3-1/TRBV3-2,CASSQDLVRGPYF,TGTGCCAGCAGCCAAGATTTGGTTCGGGGGCCGTACTTC
NA,TRBJ2-3,NA,TRBV5-1,CASSLVDSGGEDTQYF,TGCGCCAGCAGCTTGGTAGACTCAGGCGGGGAAGATACGCAGTATTTT
NA,TRBJ2-6,NA,TRBV2,CAITGLGANVLTF,TGTGCCATAACAGGGCTCGGGGCCAACGTCCTGACTTTC
NA,TRBJ2-3,TRBD2,TRBV5-1,CASSLGLAGGLTTDTQYF,TGCGCCAGCAGCTTGGGACTAGCGGGGGGCTTAACAACAGATACGCAGTATTTT
few,TRBJ1-1,TRBD1,TRBV10-1,CASSATGGWGEAFF,TGCGCCAGCAGTGCAACAGGGGGCTGGGGTGAAGCTTTCTTT
NA,TRBJ1-5,NA,TRBV24-1,CATSDAGNTKPQHF,TGTGCCACCAGTGACGCCGGGAATACCAAGCCCCAGCATTTT
few,TRBJ1-4,NA,TRBV6-5,CASSYWYNEKLFF,TGTGCCAGCAGTTACTGGTATAATGAAAAACTGTTTTTT
NA,TRBJ1-2,NA,TRBV2,CAKDSDGYTF,TGTGCCAAAGATAGCGATGGCTACACCTTC
NA,TRBJ2-4,NA,TRBV6-5,CAIGDIAKNIQYF,TGTGCCATTGGAGACATAGCCAAAAACATTCAGTACTTC
NA,TRBJ2-7,TRBD1,TRBV6-2/TRBV6-3,CASSPRGGSGYEQYF,TGTGCCAGCAGCCCTAGAGGGGGCAGCGGTTACGAGCAGTACTTC
NA,TRBJ1-5,NA,TRBV27,CASSPMGSYSNQPQHF,TGTGCCAGCAGTCCCATGGGAAGTTATAGCAATCAGCCCCAGCATTTT
NA,TRBJ2-7,NA,TRBV10-3,CAISELESEQYF,TGTGCCATCAGTGAGTTGGAGTCCGAGCAGTACTTC
NA,TRBJ2-1,NA,TRBV3-1/TRBV3-2,CASSQGRNRYNEQFF,TGTGCCAGCAGCCAAGGTCGGAACCGCTACAATGAGCAGTTCTTC
NA,TRBJ1-2,TRBD1,TRBV14,CASSPGGDGYTF,TGTGCCAGCAGCCCAGGGGGCGACGGCTACACCTTC
NA,TRBJ1-2,NA,TRBV10-1,CASSESRGSYGYTF,TGCGCCAGCAGTGAGTCCAGGGGAAGCTATGGCTACACCTTC
NA,TRBJ1-1,NA,TRBV6-5,CASNDPGTEAFF,TGTGCCAGCAACGACCCGGGGACTGAAGCTTTCTTT
NA,TRBJ2-1,TRBD2,TRBV2,CASRFIAGGSHNEQFF,TGTGCCAGCAGATTCATAGCGGGGGGCTCTCACAATGAGCAGTTCTTC
NA,TRBJ1-3,TRBD1,TRBV5-6,CASSHRGPGNTIYF,TGTGCCAGCAGCCACAGGGGGCCGGGAAACACCATATATTTT
NA,TRBJ2-2,NA,TRBV11-2,CASMWANTGELFF,TGTGCCAGCATGTGGGCGAACACCGGGGAGCTGTTTTTT
once,TRBJ2-6,TRBD1,TRBV3-1/TRBV3-2,CASTGTVSPGANVLTF,TGTGCCAGCACCGGGACAGTCTCCCCTGGGGCCAACGTCCTGACTTTC
NA,TRBJ2-5,NA,TRBV11-2,CASSLAQVGETQYF,TGTGCCAGCAGCTTAGCACAGGTGGGGGAGACCCAGTACTTC
NA,TRBJ2-7,NA,TRBV7-8,CASSLDPPAEETYEQYF,TGTGCCAGCAGCTTAGATCCCCCCGCGGAAGAAACCTACGAGCAGTACTTC
NA,TRBJ2-7,NA,TRBV5-4,CASSLSGTEQYF,TGTGCCAGCAGCTTGTCAGGGACTGAGCAGTACTTC